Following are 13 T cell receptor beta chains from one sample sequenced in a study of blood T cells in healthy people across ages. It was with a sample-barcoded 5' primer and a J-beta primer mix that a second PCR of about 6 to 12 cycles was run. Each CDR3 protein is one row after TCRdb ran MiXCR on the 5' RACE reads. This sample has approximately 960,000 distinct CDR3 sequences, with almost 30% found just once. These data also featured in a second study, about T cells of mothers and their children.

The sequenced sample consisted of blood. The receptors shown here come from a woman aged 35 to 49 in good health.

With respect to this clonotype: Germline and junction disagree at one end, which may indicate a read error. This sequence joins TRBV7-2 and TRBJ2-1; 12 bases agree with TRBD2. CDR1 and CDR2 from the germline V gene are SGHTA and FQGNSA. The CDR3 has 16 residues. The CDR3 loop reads CASSPHLAGGINEQVF. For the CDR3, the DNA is TGTGCCAGCAGCCCGCACCTAGCGGGGGGGATAAATGAGCAGGTCTTC.

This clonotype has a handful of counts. CDR3 in amino acids: CASSGGAGQRYF. The CDR3, as DNA: TGTGCCAGCTCTGGGGGGGCGGGCCAGCGGTACTTC. This chain links TRBV2 with TRBJ2-7, with a weak D call TRBD2 (7 bases). Trimming shortened V by 8 bases and J by 12 bases, and 20 bases separated the two germline ends. This CDR3 is built from 12 residues. The germline V gene has CDR1 SNHLY and CDR2 FYNNEI.

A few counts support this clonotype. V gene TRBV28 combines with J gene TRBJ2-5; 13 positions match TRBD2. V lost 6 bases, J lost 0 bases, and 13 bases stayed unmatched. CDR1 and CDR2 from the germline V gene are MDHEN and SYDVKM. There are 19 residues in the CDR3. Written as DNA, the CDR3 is TGTGCCAGCAGCCCGTCATCGGGACTAGCGGGGTTGTACCAAGAGACCCAGTACTTC. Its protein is CASSPSSGLAGLYQETQYF.

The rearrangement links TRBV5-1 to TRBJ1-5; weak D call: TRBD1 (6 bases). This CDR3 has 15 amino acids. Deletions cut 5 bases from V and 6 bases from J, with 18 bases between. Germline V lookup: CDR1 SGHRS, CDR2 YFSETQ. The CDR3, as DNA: TGCGCCAGCAGTTATGGGGGGGGCGTCGGTCAGCCCCAGCATTTT. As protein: CASSYGGGVGQPQHF.

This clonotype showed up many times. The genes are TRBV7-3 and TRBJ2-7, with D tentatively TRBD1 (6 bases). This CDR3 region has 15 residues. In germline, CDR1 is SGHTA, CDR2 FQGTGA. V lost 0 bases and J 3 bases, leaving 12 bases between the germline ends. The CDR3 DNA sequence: TGTGCCAGCAGCTTAACAGGGGGAGTTGGCTACGAGCAGTACTTC. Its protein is CASSLTGGVGYEQYF.

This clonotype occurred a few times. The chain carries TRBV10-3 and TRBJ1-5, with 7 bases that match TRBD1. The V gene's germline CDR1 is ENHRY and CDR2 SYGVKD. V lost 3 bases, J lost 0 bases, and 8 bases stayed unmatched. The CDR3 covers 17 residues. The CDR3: CAISERGTAYSNQPQHF. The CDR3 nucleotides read TGTGCCATCAGTGAAAGGGGGACAGCTTATAGCAATCAGCCCCAGCATTTT.

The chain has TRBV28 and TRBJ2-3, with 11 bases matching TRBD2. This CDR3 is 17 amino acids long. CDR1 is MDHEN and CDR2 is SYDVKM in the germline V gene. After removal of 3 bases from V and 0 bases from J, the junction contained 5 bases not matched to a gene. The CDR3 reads CASSLTTSGVSTDTQYF. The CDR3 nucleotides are TGTGCCAGCAGTTTGACGACTAGCGGGGTTAGCACAGATACGCAGTATTTT.

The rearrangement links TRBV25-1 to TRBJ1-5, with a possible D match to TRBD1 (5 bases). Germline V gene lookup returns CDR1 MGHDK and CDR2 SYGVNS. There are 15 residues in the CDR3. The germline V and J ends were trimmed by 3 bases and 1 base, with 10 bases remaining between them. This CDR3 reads CASSESSGSNQPQHF. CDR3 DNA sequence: TGTGCCAGCAGTGAGTCGTCAGGGAGCAATCAGCCCCAGCATTTT. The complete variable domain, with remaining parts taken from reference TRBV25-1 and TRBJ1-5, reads EADIYQTPRYLVIGTGKKITLECSQTMGHDKMYWYQQDPGMELHLIHYSYGVNSTEKGDLSSESTVSRIRTEHFPLTLESARPSHTSQYLCASSESSGSNQPQHFGDGTRLSIL.

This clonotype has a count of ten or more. The CDR3 region is CASTPTSGGSYEQYF. CDR3 nucleotide sequence: TGTGCCAGCACACCTACTAGCGGGGGCTCCTACGAGCAGTACTTC. J is TRBJ2-7 and V is TRBV7-2, with 11 bases fitting TRBD2. This CDR3 is built from 15 residues. Losses at the gene ends were 7 bases for V and 0 bases for J; bases not matched to a gene: 5. Looked up from germline, CDR1 is SGHTA and CDR2 is FQGNSA.

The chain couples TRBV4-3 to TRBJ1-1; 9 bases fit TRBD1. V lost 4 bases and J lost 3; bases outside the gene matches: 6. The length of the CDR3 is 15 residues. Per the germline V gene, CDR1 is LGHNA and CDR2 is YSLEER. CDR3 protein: CASSLGTGFYTEAFF. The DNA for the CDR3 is TGCGCCAGCAGCCTGGGGACAGGGTTTTACACTGAAGCTTTCTTT.

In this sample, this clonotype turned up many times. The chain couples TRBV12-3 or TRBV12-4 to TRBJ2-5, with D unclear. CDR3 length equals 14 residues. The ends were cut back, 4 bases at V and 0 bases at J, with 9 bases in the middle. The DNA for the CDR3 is TGTGCCAGCAGTTCCCCCGAGTACCAAGAGACCCAGTACTTC. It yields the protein CASSSPEYQETQYF.

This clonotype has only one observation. CDR3: CASSEREGGLQFF. The CDR3 coding sequence is TGTGCCAGCAGCGAGCGGGAGGGCGGGTTGCAGTTCTTC. V and J are TRBV6-1 and TRBJ2-1; 10 bases line up with TRBD2. CDR1 is MNHNS and CDR2 is SASEGT in the germline V gene. The CDR3 has 13 residues. V was pared by 6 bases and J by 12 bases, with 8 bases of the junction left unmatched.

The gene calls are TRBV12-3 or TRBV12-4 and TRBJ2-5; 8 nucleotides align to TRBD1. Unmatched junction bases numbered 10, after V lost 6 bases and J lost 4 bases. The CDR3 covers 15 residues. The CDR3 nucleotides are TGTGCCAGCAGCAAAATTGGACAGGGAGGAGAGACCCAGTACTTC. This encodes CASSKIGQGGETQYF.